This entry is about one T cell receptor beta chain. Its antigen is unidentified. This entry is derived from a study of lymphopenia after photon versus proton radiotherapy. Points from the study as a whole: Proton therapy kept repertoires fairly stable, unlike photons, which gained effector/memory cells. Larger post-nadir TCR diversity loss correlated inversely with survival in deceased patients. Post-nadir diversity loss with photons came from oligoclonal expansion, particularly CD8+ Temra cells. Survival link was tested only in deceased patients; proton benefit remains a possibility.

The germline CDR1 and CDR2 sequences are SQVTM and ANQGSEA. This CDR3 spans 16 amino acids. V was pared by 3 bases and J by 0 bases, with 8 bases of the junction left unmatched. TCRdb's copy holds only in-frame clones and misses some; the assay was immunoSEQ multiplex PCR. The sample yields roughly 53,000 clones, more than 70% seen once. The sequenced sample was peripheral blood, obtained from a patient treated with photon-based radiotherapy. This receptor was taken from a middle-aged man with gastric cancer. The chain combines TRBV29-1 with TRBJ2-1; the match to TRBD2 covers 7 bases. CDR3 DNA sequence: TGCAGCGTTGATGGGGCGGCGGGAGCCTCCTACAATGAGCAGTTCTTC. The encoded protein is CSVDGAAGASYNEQFF.